This T cell receptor beta chain appears in the sequencing data of a study of beta chain features in type 1 diabetes. The germline gives CDR1 SGHVS, CDR2 FNYEAQ. The V gene end was trimmed by 5 bases and the J gene end by 7 bases; junction bases not matched to a gene: 11. The CDR3 is 15 amino acids. As every portion of the isolated RNA was reverse transcribed, the sequencing read expressed TCRB transcripts. The assay was immunoSEQ multiplex PCR, and TCRdb's table has in-frame clones only and misses some. Among approximately 400,000 clones listed, over 12% were seen once. The receptor's source is a woman between 18 and 29 years old in good health. This chain links TRBV7-6 with TRBJ2-5, with 9 bases matching TRBD1. Sample: naive CD4+ T cells from blood. Written as DNA, the CDR3 is TGTGCCAGCAGCGACCACAGGGGGCGATCGGGGACCCAGTACTTC. Translated, it gives CASSDHRGRSGTQYF.